This paragraph reports one T cell receptor (beta chain). The target antigen is unknown. Stated treatment: oral pan-JAK inhibitor, 5-10 mg twice daily. Lesional scalp punch biopsies and peripheral blood were collected from alopecia areata patients. The junction had 5 bases not matched to a gene; V was cut back by 1 base and J by 2 bases. This CDR3 contains 16 residues. The germline gives CDR1 SGHTA, CDR2 FQGTGA. The data were obtained in a study of CD8+ T cells in alopecia areata. Overall study findings and caveats: Under tofacitinib, fewer expanded CD8+ clones appeared among the top 100 scalp clones.

Extraction and reverse transcription of RNA yielded cDNA as the sequencing template. Using immunoSEQ multiplex PCR, the repertoire was profiled, and TCRdb retains in-frame clones only, with some absent. The data contain about 210,000 clones, roughly 64% of them singletons. Sequencing was performed on CD4+ T cells sorted from blood, taken at week 4, from a patient treated with tofacitinib. This TCR was sampled from a human donor with alopecia areata. The V gene is TRBV7-3, the J gene TRBJ2-5; 9 bases agree with TRBD2. The CDR3 protein is CASSLIPAGGQETQYF. DNA for the CDR3: TGTGCCAGCAGCTTAATACCAGCGGGGGGACAAGAGACCCAGTACTTC.